This T cell receptor beta chain is drawn from a study of blood T cell repertoires in COVID-19. V lost 0 bases and J lost 4, with 18 bases in between. CDR3 length: 17 residues. Germline V gene data show CDR1 as ENHRY and CDR2 as SYGVKD. Here immunoSEQ multiplex PCR was the method, and the copy in TCRdb shows in-frame clones only, minus some. This sample has 250,000 or so clones; 80% to 85% occur once, and the top ten carry about 3%. This clone was counted a few times. The sequenced material came from PBMCs or T cells enriched from blood (not recorded which). The chain has TRBV10-3 and TRBJ1-1; a weak D match, TRBD1 (5 bases). The origin of this receptor is a man in his fifties or sixties who had recovered from COVID-19. The CDR3 sequence is CAISESGQGAGTTEAFF. As DNA, the CDR3 is TGTGCCATCAGTGAGTCGGGGCAGGGCGCGGGGACCACTGAAGCTTTCTTT.